A selection of T cell receptor beta chains follows, all from one sample in a study of human thymus T cells. Method: immunoSEQ multiplex PCR; TCRdb's copy keeps in-frame clones and lacks some. Of around 70,000 clones in the sample, roughly 94% were seen once. The sequenced sample was thymus tissue. Receptors originate from a girl less than two years old with a congenital heart defect but otherwise immunologically healthy. Both conserved end residues are part of each CDR3. A D gene is named only where the DNA matches it firmly. Some rows mark clone size as missing; the rest say once, few, many or name a class of expanded clone.

size	V	D	J	CDR3	DNA
.	TRBV5-1	.	TRBJ2-3	CASSLSTLSTDTQYF	TGCGCCAGCAGCTTGAGTACCCTAAGCACAGATACGCAGTATTTT
.	TRBV6-6	.	TRBJ2-7	CASSYLADFYEQYF	TGTGCCAGCAGTTACTTGGCGGACTTCTACGAGCAGTACTTC
.	TRBV19	.	TRBJ1-2	CASSPGGASNYGYTF	TGTGCCAGTAGCCCTGGGGGGGCGTCTAACTATGGCTACACCTTC
.	TRBV5-1	.	TRBJ1-3	CASSPDQRNTIYF	TGCGCCAGCAGCCCCGATCAGCGGAACACCATATATTTT
.	TRBV29-1	TRBD2	TRBJ2-7	CSVVAGTYEQYF	TGCAGCGTTGTAGCGGGAACCTACGAGCAGTACTTC
once	TRBV12-5	TRBD1	TRBJ2-1	CASGASGDRGNEQFF	TGTGCTAGTGGTGCTAGCGGAGACAGGGGGAATGAGCAGTTCTTC
.	TRBV2	.	TRBJ2-1	CASSPVTEQFF	TGTGCCAGCAGCCCGGTGACCGAGCAGTTCTTC
.	TRBV5-6	TRBD2	TRBJ2-1	CASSMTSDEQFF	TGTGCCAGCAGCATGACTAGCGATGAGCAGTTCTTC
.	TRBV6-5	TRBD1	TRBJ2-5	CASSGTDQETQYF	TGTGCCAGCAGCGGGACAGACCAAGAGACCCAGTACTTC
.	TRBV5-5	.	TRBJ1-1	CASSLATDSLNTEAFF	TGTGCCAGCAGCTTGGCCACGGACAGCTTGAACACTGAAGCTTTCTTT
.	TRBV2	.	TRBJ2-5	CASSPQGQETQYF	TGTGCCAGCAGTCCGCAGGGTCAAGAGACCCAGTACTTC
.	TRBV2	TRBD1	TRBJ1-1	CASRGTVNTEAFF	TGTGCCAGCAGGGGGACAGTGAACACTGAAGCTTTCTTT
.	TRBV28	.	TRBJ2-7	CASCIDGSYEQYF	TGTGCCAGCTGCATCGACGGGTCCTACGAGCAGTACTTC
.	TRBV19	.	TRBJ2-6	CASSIAPGLDSSGANVLTF	TGTGCCAGTAGTATCGCCCCGGGGTTGGATAGCTCTGGGGCCAACGTCCTGACTTTC
.	TRBV29-1	TRBD1	TRBJ2-7	CSVGGTGYSYEQYF	TGCAGCGTTGGCGGGACAGGTTACTCCTACGAGCAGTACTTC
.	TRBV19	TRBD2	TRBJ2-3	CASSRGTSGSHFVGADTQYF	TGTGCCAGTAGTAGGGGGACTAGCGGGAGCCACTTCGTGGGTGCAGATACGCAGTATTTT
.	TRBV15	TRBD1	TRBJ1-1	CATSRDRGTVNTEAFF	TGTGCCACCAGCAGAGATCGGGGGACAGTGAACACTGAAGCTTTCTTT
.	TRBV25-1	TRBD1	TRBJ2-3	CASATRGPGTDTQYF	TGTGCCAGCGCAACGAGGGGGCCCGGCACAGATACGCAGTATTTT
.	TRBV29-1	.	TRBJ2-1	CSVIVWEYNEQFF	TGCAGCGTTATAGTATGGGAATACAATGAGCAGTTCTTC
.	TRBV9	TRBD1	TRBJ2-3	CASTRDRDHDTQYF	TGTGCCAGCACTCGGGACAGGGACCATGATACGCAGTATTTT
.	TRBV6-4	.	TRBJ2-1	CASTLLAGGEQFF	TGTGCCAGCACCCTACTAGCAGGTGGTGAGCAGTTCTTC
.	TRBV4-2	TRBD1	TRBJ2-7	CASSQDRGTGSYEQYF	TGTGCCAGCAGCCAAGATAGGGGGACAGGGAGCTACGAGCAGTACTTC
.	TRBV7-9	.	TRBJ1-4	CASSLNGRAPNEKLFF	TGTGCCAGCAGCTTAAACGGAAGGGCTCCTAATGAAAAACTGTTTTTT
.	TRBV28	.	TRBJ2-7	CASSYPRNSIRYEQYF	TGTGCCAGCAGTTACCCTAGGAACAGTATTCGCTACGAGCAGTACTTC
.	TRBV6-1	.	TRBJ2-2	CASSGSGAGELFF	TGTGCCAGCAGTGGGAGCGGCGCCGGGGAGCTGTTTTTT
.	TRBV10-1	TRBD1	TRBJ2-7	CARSGTGEPYEQYF	TGCGCCAGATCCGGGACAGGGGAACCCTACGAGCAGTACTTC
.	TRBV27	.	TRBJ1-1	CASRADRQNTEAFF	TGTGCCAGCAGGGCCGACAGACAGAACACTGAAGCTTTCTTT
.	TRBV21-1	.	TRBJ1-2	CASSGGAGILRVDGYTF	TGTGCCAGCAGCGGCGGGGCGGGAATTCTTAGGGTGGATGGCTACACCTTC
.	TRBV7-6	TRBD1	TRBJ1-5	CASSDRGRDQPQHF	TGTGCCAGCAGCGACAGGGGGCGGGATCAGCCCCAGCATTTT
.	TRBV11-2	TRBD2	TRBJ2-3	CASSSIALLGGRAPDTQYF	TGTGCCAGCAGCTCTATTGCCCTCTTGGGCGGGAGGGCCCCAGATACGCAGTATTTT
.	TRBV6-5	.	TRBJ1-1	CASSLGRETNTEAFF	TGTGCCAGCAGTCTTGGGAGGGAGACGAACACTGAAGCTTTCTTT
.	TRBV6-5	TRBD2	TRBJ2-7	CASSYSRGSGRNEQYF	TGTGCCAGCAGTTACTCGAGAGGTAGCGGGAGAAACGAGCAGTACTTC
.	TRBV18	.	TRBJ1-2	CASSPRETQFRRTF	TGTGCCAGCTCACCACGAGAGACCCAGTTTAGACGCACCTTC
.	TRBV6-1	.	TRBJ2-7	CASSPDKHYEQYF	TGTGCCAGCTCTCCGGACAAACACTACGAGCAGTACTTC